This T cell receptor (beta chain) derives from a study of blood T cell repertoires in COVID-19. The wider study: Both acute and convalescent COVID-19 samples were obtained from the United States, Italy and Spain.

Seattle patients were enrolled while actively infected and followed longitudinally. The CDR3 contains 15 residues. Trimming removed 3 bases at V and 2 bases at J, with 13 bases between. Per germline, CDR1 KGHSH and CDR2 LQKENI. Per the authors' pipeline: By means of reference gene primer amplification, nucleated cell counts were estimated. The repertoire was sequenced with immunoSEQ multiplex PCR; TCRdb's copy has only in-frame clones and lacks some. V and J calls plus clone size are reproduced from that table; the DNA served to infer D and trimming. In the table there are over 200,000 clones, over 80% of which are singletons.

This receptor was identified in a man aged 25-45 years with COVID-19, enrolled during active disease. The genes are TRBV18 and TRBJ1-2, with D hard to call. Sequencing was done on a sample of peripheral blood. CDR3 in DNA: TGTGCCAGCTCACCCCCCGCACAGAAGAACTATGGCTACACCTTC. It codes for CASSPPAQKNYGYTF.